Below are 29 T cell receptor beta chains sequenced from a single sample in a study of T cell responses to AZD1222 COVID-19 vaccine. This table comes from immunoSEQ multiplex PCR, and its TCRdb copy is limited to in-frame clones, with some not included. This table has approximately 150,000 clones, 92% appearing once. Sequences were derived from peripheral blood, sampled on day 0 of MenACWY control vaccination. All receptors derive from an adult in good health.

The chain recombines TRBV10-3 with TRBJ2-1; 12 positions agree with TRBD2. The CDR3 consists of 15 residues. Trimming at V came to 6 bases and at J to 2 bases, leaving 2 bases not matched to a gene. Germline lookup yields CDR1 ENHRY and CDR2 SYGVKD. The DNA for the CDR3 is TGTGCCATCAGGGCTAGCGGGAGGGCCTACAATGAGCAGTTCTTC. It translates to CAIRASGRAYNEQFF.

CDR3 region: CASKGSEQFF. CDR3 bases: TGTGCCAGCAAGGGCAGTGAGCAGTTCTTC. The chain carries TRBV6-6 and TRBJ2-1; D is uncertain. Germline-derived CDR1 and CDR2 are MNHNY and SVGAGI (reference sequence). Deletions cut 7 bases from V and 9 bases from J, with 7 bases between. The CDR3 length is 10 residues.

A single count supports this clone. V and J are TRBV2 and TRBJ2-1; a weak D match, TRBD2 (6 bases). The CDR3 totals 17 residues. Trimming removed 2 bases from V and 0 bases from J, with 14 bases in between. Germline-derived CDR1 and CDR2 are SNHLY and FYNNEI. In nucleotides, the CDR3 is TGTGCCAGCAGTGAACGACACGCGGGGTCCTCCTACAATGAGCAGTTCTTC. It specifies CASSERHAGSSYNEQFF.

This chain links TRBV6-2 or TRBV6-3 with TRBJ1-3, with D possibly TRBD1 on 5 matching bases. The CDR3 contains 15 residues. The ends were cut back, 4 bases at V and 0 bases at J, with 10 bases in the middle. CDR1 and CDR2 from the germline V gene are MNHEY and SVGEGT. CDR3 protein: CASSWGLTSGNTIYF. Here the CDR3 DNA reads TGTGCCAGCAGTTGGGGACTGACCTCTGGAAACACCATATATTTT.

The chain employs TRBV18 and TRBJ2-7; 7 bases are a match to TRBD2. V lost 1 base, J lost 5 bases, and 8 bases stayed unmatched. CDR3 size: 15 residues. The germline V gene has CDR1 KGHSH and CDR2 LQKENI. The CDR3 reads CASSPRRETPNEQYF. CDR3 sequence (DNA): TGTGCCAGCTCACCACGGCGGGAGACCCCAAACGAGCAGTACTTC.

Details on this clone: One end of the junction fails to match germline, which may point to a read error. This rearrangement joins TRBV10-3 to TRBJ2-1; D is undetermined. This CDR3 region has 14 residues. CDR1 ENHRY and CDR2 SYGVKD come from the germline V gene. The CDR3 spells CAISEVQLYNEQFF. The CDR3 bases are TGTGCCATCAGTGAGGTGCAGCTTTACAACGAGCAGTTCTTC.

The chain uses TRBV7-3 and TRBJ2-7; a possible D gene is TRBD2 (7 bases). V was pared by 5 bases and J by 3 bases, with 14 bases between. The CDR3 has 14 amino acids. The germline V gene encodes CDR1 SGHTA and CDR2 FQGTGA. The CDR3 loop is CASSPGGGLYEQYF. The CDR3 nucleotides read TGTGCCAGCAGCCCAGGCGGGGGCCTCTACGAGCAGTACTTC.

The CDR3 sequence is CASSFGLAGLTDTQYF. Written as DNA, the CDR3 is TGTGCCAGCAGCTTCGGACTAGCGGGCTTAACAGATACGCAGTATTTT. The chain is built from TRBV13 and TRBJ2-3, with 11 bases lining up with TRBD2. The CDR3 covers 16 residues. Germline V CDR1 and CDR2: PRHDT, FYEKMQ (reference sequence). V lost 3 bases to trimming and J lost 3 bases; unmatched junction nucleotides: 5. Together with reference TRBV13 and TRBJ2-3, the CDR3 gives the full variable domain: AAGVIQSPRHLIKEKRETATLKCYPIPRHDTVYWYQQGPGQDPQFLISFYEKMQSDKGSIPDRFSAQQFSDYHSELNMSSLELGDSALYFCASSFGLAGLTDTQYFGPGTRLTVL.

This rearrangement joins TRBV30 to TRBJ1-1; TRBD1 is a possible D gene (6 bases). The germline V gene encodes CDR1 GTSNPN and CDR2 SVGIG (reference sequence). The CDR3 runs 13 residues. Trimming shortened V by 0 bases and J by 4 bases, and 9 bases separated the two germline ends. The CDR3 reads CAWSVGAATEAFF. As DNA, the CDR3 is TGTGCCTGGAGTGTGGGGGCGGCCACTGAAGCTTTCTTT.

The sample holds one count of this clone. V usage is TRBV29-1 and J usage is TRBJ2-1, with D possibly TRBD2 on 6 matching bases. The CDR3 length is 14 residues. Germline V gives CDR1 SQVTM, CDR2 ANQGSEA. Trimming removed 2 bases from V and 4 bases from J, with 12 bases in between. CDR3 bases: TGCAGCGTTGAAAGTGGGCGGGGTTACAATGAGCAGTTCTTC. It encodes CSVESGRGYNEQFF.

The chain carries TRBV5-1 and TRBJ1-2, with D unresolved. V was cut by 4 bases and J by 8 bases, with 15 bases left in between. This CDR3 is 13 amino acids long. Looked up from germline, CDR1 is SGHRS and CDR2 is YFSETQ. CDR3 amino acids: CASSPETAGGYTF. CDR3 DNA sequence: TGCGCCAGCAGCCCAGAAACTGCGGGAGGCTACACCTTC.

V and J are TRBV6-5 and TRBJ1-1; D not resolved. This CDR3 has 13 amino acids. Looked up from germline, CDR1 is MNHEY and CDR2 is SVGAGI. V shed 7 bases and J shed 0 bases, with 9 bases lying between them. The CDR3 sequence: CASIWGLNTEAFF. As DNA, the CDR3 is TGTGCCAGCATTTGGGGTTTGAACACTGAAGCTTTCTTT.

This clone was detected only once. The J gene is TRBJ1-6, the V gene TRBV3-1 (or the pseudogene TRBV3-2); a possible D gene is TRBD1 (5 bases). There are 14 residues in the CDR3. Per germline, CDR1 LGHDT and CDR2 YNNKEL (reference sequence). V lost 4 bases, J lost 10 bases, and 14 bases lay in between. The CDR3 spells CASSRRGGDSPLHF. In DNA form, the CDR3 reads TGTGCCAGCAGCCGACGAGGAGGGGACTCACCCCTCCACTTT.

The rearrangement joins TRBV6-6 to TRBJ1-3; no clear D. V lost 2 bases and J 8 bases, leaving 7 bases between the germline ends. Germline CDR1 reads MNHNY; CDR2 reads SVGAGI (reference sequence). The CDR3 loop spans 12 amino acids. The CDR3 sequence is CASSYNSDTIYF. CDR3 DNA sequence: TGTGCCAGCAGTTACAATTCGGACACCATATATTTT.

The CDR3 nucleotides read TGTGCCAGTAGTGTCGACAGAAGGGCAGATACGCAGTATTTT. Its translation: CASSVDRRADTQYF. This chain joins TRBV19 and TRBJ2-3; tentative D call: TRBD1 (5 bases). Per germline, CDR1 LNHDA and CDR2 SQIVND (reference sequence). The CDR3 loop spans 14 amino acids. V dropped 5 bases and J dropped 4 bases, with 13 bases sitting between them.

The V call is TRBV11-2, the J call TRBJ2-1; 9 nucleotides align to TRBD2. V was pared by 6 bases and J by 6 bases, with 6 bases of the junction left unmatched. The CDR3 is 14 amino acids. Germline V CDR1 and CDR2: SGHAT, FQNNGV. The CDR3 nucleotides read TGTGCCAGCAGGAGGACTAGCGTTCCCAATGAGCAGTTCTTC. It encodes CASRRTSVPNEQFF.

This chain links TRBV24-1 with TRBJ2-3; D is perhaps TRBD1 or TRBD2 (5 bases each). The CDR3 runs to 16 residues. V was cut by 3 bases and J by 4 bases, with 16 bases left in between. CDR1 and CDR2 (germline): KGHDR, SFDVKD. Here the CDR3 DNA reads TGTGCCACCAGTGATCCCCGGGGCCTTAGCCCAGATACGCAGTATTTT. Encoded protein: CATSDPRGLSPDTQYF.

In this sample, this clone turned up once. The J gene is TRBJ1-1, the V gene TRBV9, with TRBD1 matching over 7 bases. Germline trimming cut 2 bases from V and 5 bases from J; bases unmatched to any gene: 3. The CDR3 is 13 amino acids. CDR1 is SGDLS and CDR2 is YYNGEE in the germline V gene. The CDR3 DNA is TGTGCCAGCAGCGTCCCGGGACAGACTGAAGCTTTCTTT. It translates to CASSVPGQTEAFF.

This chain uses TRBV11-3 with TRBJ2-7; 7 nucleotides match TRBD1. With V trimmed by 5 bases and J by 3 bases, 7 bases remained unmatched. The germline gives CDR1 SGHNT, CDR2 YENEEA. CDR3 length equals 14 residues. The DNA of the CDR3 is TGTGCCAGCAGCCCCTCGGGACAGTACTACGAGCAGTACTTC. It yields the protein CASSPSGQYYEQYF.

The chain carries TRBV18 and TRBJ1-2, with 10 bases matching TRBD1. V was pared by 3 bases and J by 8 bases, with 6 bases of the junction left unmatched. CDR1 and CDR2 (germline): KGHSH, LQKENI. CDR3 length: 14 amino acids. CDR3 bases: TGTGCCAGCTCACCGACAGGGGGCTCGGAAGGCTACACCTTC. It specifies CASSPTGGSEGYTF.

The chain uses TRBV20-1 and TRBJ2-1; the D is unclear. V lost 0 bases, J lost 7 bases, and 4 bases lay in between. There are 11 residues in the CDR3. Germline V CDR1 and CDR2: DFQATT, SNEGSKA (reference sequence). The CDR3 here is CSARERNEQFF. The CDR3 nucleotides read TGCAGTGCTAGAGAGAGGAATGAGCAGTTCTTC.

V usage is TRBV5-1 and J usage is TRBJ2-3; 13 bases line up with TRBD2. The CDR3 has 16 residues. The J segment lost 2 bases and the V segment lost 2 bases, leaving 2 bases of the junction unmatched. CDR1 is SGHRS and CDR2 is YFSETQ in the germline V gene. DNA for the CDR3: TGCGCCAGCAGCTTACTAGCGGGGGGGGCCACAGATACGCAGTATTTT. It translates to CASSLLAGGATDTQYF.

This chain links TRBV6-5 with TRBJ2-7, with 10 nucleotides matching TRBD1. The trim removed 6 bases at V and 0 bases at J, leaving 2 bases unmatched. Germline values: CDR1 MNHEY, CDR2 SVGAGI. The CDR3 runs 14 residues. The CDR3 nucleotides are TGTGCCAGCAGGGGACAGGGGAGCTCCTACGAGCAGTACTTC. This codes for CASRGQGSSYEQYF.

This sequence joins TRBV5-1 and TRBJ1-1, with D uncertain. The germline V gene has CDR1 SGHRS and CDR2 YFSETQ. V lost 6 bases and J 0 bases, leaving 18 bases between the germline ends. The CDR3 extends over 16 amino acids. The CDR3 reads CASTSRLRAMNTEAFF. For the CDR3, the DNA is TGCGCCAGCACCTCCAGGTTGAGAGCAATGAACACTGAAGCTTTCTTT.

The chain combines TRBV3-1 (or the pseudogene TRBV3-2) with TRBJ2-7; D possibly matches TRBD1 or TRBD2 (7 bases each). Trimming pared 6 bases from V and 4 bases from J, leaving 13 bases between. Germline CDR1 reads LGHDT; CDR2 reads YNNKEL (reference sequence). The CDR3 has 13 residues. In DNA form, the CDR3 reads TGTGCCAGCAGAGCCCAGGGGGGGTACGAGCAGTACTTC. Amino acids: CASRAQGGYEQYF.

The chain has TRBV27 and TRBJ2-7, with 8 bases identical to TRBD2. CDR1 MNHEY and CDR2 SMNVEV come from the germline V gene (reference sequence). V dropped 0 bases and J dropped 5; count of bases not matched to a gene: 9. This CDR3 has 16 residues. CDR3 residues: CASSLSLASGYHEQYF. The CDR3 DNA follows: TGTGCCAGCAGTTTATCGCTGGCTAGCGGGTACCACGAGCAGTACTTC.

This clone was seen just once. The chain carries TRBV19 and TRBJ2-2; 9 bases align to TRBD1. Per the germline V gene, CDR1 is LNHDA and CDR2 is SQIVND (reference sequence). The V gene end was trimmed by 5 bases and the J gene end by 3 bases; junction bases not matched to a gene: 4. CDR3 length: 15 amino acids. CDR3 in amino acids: CASSPRTGDTGELFF. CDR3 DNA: TGTGCCAGTAGTCCGAGGACAGGGGACACCGGGGAGCTGTTTTTT.

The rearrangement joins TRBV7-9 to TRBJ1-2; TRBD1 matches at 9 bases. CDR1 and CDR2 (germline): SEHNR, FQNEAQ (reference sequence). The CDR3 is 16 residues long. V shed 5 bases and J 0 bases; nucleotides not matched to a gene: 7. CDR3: CASSHGQGPPNYGYTF. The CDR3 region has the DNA TGTGCCAGCAGCCACGGACAGGGGCCCCCTAACTATGGCTACACCTTC.

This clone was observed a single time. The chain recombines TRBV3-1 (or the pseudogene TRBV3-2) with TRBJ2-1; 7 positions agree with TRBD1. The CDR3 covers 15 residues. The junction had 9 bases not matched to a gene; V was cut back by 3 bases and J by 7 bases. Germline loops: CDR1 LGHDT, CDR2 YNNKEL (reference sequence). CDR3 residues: CASSHTGAGLNEQFF. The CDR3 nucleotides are TGTGCCAGCAGCCACACAGGGGCCGGGTTAAATGAGCAGTTCTTC.